This entry lists 31 T cell receptor beta chains sequenced from one sample in a study of OX40 agonist ivuxolimab in advanced cancers. Using immunoSEQ multiplex PCR, the repertoire was profiled, and TCRdb retains in-frame clones only, with some absent. The sample consists of around 100,000 clones, around 90% of them appearing once. The sample in question was CD4+ or CD8+ T cells sorted from blood, obtained in a trial of the OX40 agonist ivuxolimab. Receptors were obtained from an adult with an advanced solid tumor such as melanoma, head and neck, liver or kidney cancer.

The chain couples TRBV27 to TRBJ2-7; D gene ambiguous. Germline loops: CDR1 MNHEY, CDR2 SMNVEV (reference sequence). This CDR3 has 13 residues. Trimming cost V 7 bases and J 4 bases, with 14 bases left between them. CDR3 nucleotides: TGTGCCAGCACCTTTAACACCGGGTACGAGCAGTACTTC. Translation: CASTFNTGYEQYF.

The genes are TRBV19 and TRBJ2-3, with D perhaps matching TRBD1 or TRBD2 (5 bases each). The germline gives CDR1 LNHDA, CDR2 SQIVND (reference sequence). V was shortened by 3 bases and J by 2 bases, with 12 bases between the two germline ends. The CDR3 spans 15 residues. The CDR3 DNA reads TGTGCCAGTAGTATCGGGGCATTAAACACAGATACGCAGTATTTT. Its translation: CASSIGALNTDTQYF.

This chain joins TRBV11-1 and TRBJ2-3; 14 bases fit TRBD2. Germline V gives CDR1 SGHAT, CDR2 FQDESV (reference sequence). J lost 5 bases, V lost 5 bases, and 6 bases had no gene match. The CDR3 contains 16 residues. CDR3 region: CASSRRGLAGVDTQYF. The CDR3 DNA reads as TGTGCCAGCAGCCGACGGGGACTAGCGGGAGTAGATACGCAGTATTTT.

The genes are TRBV29-1 and TRBJ2-7; unclear D gene. Germline V CDR1 and CDR2: SQVTM, ANQGSEA. Deletions cut 7 bases from V and 3 bases from J, with 16 bases between. There are 13 residues in the CDR3. The CDR3 reads CSASVKKLYEQYF. CDR3 bases: TGCAGCGCCTCCGTCAAAAAACTCTACGAGCAGTACTTC.

The table lists this clone with a count of one. The rearrangement joins TRBV27 to TRBJ2-1, with 12 nucleotides matching TRBD2. Germline assignment: CDR1 MNHEY and CDR2 SMNVEV (reference sequence). The CDR3 consists of 14 residues. V shed 7 bases and J 4 bases; nucleotides not matched to a gene: 2. The CDR3 here is CASIGLAGYNEQFF. CDR3 nucleotides: TGTGCCAGCATAGGACTAGCGGGATACAATGAGCAGTTCTTC.

The chain recombines TRBV4-2 with TRBJ1-2; D not resolved. The germline V and J ends were trimmed by 0 bases and 2 bases, with 13 bases remaining between them. Germline CDR1 LGHNA, CDR2 YNFKEQ. This CDR3 has 16 amino acids. CDR3 in amino acids: CASSQDGRTENYGYTF. Written as DNA, the CDR3 is TGTGCCAGCAGCCAAGACGGACGGACGGAGAACTATGGCTACACCTTC.

The rearrangement links TRBV29-1 to TRBJ2-2; a possible D gene is TRBD1 (6 bases). The CDR3 loop spans 14 amino acids. V was trimmed by 4 bases and J by 8 bases, leaving 17 bases between them. CDR1 is SQVTM, CDR2 ANQGSEA, per germline. Here the CDR3 DNA reads TGCAGCGTTGCCTGGACAGCTTCCTCTGGGGAGCTGTTTTTT. It encodes CSVAWTASSGELFF.

V usage is TRBV19 and J usage is TRBJ2-5; 10 bases agree with TRBD1. The CDR3 contains 16 residues. V lost 2 bases to trimming and J lost 5 bases; unmatched junction nucleotides: 8. The germline V gene encodes CDR1 LNHDA and CDR2 SQIVND (reference sequence). CDR3 loop: CASSISWDRGWETQYF. CDR3 DNA sequence: TGTGCCAGTAGTATATCTTGGGACAGGGGTTGGGAGACCCAGTACTTC.

The chain couples TRBV5-6 to TRBJ2-5; 11 bases fit TRBD1. The CDR3 is 16 residues long. The J segment lost 2 bases and the V segment lost 3 bases, leaving 6 bases of the junction unmatched. Germline values: CDR1 SGHDT, CDR2 YYEEEE. The CDR3 spells CASSSFGDRGQETQYF. The CDR3 DNA is TGTGCCAGCAGCTCCTTCGGGGACAGGGGGCAAGAGACCCAGTACTTC.

The CDR3 reads CATTLERVSTEAFF. For the CDR3, the DNA is TGTGCCACCACCCTGGAGAGGGTGAGTACTGAAGCTTTCTTT. The rearrangement links TRBV15 to TRBJ1-1; D ambiguous. In germline, CDR1 is LNHNV, CDR2 YYDKDF (reference sequence). V was pared by 7 bases and J by 5 bases, with 17 bases between. This CDR3 has 14 residues.

This clone has only one observation. The V call is TRBV5-1, the J call TRBJ1-3; no reliable D call. This CDR3 has 14 amino acids. V lost 1 base and J lost 0, with 5 bases in between. Germline CDR1 is SGHRS and CDR2 is YFSETQ. The CDR3 region is CASSLTVSGNTIYF. CDR3 nucleotide sequence: TGCGCCAGCAGCTTGACAGTCTCTGGAAACACCATATATTTT.

V and J are TRBV7-2 and TRBJ2-7; 7 nucleotides align to TRBD2. The CDR3 totals 15 residues. Germline V gene sequence: CDR1 SGHTA, CDR2 FQGNSA. With 1 base clipped from V and 2 bases from J, the junction kept 5 bases outside the gene matches. CDR3 bases: TGTGCCAGCAGCTTAGTAGGGACTACTACCTACGAGCAGTACTTC. Its protein is CASSLVGTTTYEQYF.

This chain links TRBV11-3 with TRBJ1-1, with unresolved D. The V gene's germline CDR1 is SGHNT and CDR2 YENEEA. V was trimmed by 8 bases and J by 11 bases, leaving 21 bases between them. The CDR3 is 13 residues long. The CDR3 reads CASSRRVGQIAFF. The CDR3 coding sequence is TGTGCCAGCTCTAGACGGGTTGGCCAAATTGCTTTCTTT.

The rearrangement links TRBV19 to TRBJ2-7; 16 positions agree with TRBD2. The ends lost 5 bases at V and 6 bases at J; junction bases unmatched: 16. Germline V lookup: CDR1 LNHDA, CDR2 SQIVND (reference sequence). The CDR3 is made up of 19 amino acids. The CDR3 region has the DNA TGTGCCAGTAGTCTTATCGTCCCGGGACTAGCGGGAGGGCCGCGCGAGCAGTACTTC. The encoded protein is CASSLIVPGLAGGPREQYF.

The chain is built from TRBV5-1 and TRBJ2-2; D is possibly TRBD1 (7 bases). V was shortened by 4 bases and J by 2 bases, with 21 bases between the two germline ends. The CDR3 has 18 residues. Germline lookup yields CDR1 SGHRS and CDR2 YFSETQ. The CDR3: CASSLGTAGGVNTGELFF. DNA for the CDR3: TGCGCCAGCAGCCTCGGGACAGCTGGAGGGGTAAACACCGGGGAGCTGTTTTTT.

V gene TRBV19 combines with J gene TRBJ2-3; TRBD1 is a possible D gene (6 bases). V lost 7 bases to trimming and J lost 3 bases, with 17 bases between them. This CDR3 has 15 amino acids. Germline values: CDR1 LNHDA, CDR2 SQIVND (reference sequence). The chain's CDR3 is CASIRNRASTDTQYF. CDR3 DNA: TGTGCCAGTATTCGTAACAGGGCGTCGACAGATACGCAGTATTTT. Based on the CDR3 plus reference TRBV19 and TRBJ2-3, the full variable domain is DGGITQSPKYLFRKEGQNVTLSCEQNLNHDAMYWYRQDPGQGLRLIYYSQIVNDFQKGDIAEGYSVSREKKESFPLTVTSAQKNPTAFYLCASIRNRASTDTQYFGPGTRLTVL.

V is TRBV28 and J is TRBJ2-7; 13 bases are shared with TRBD2. V lost 4 bases, J lost 1 base, and 7 bases stayed unmatched. The length of the CDR3 is 17 residues. From germline, CDR1 is MDHEN and CDR2 SYDVKM. DNA for the CDR3: TGTGCCAGCAGTTCCCCATGGACTAGCGGGAGATCCTACGAGCAGTACTTC. It yields the protein CASSSPWTSGRSYEQYF.

The V gene is TRBV6-5, the J gene TRBJ2-5; D remains unclear. The V and J ends lost 0 bases and 3 bases respectively, with 11 bases between them. Germline V gene data show CDR1 as MNHEY and CDR2 as SVGAGI. The CDR3 runs 15 residues. This chain's CDR3 is CASSYSIGSEETQYF. In DNA form, the CDR3 reads TGTGCCAGCAGTTACTCGATAGGCTCCGAAGAGACCCAGTACTTC.

The chain carries TRBV7-2 and TRBJ2-5, with a tentative D call TRBD2 (6 bases). The V end was cut by 0 bases, the J end by 1 base, with 6 bases between. The germline V gene encodes CDR1 SGHTA and CDR2 FQGNSA. The CDR3 spans 14 residues. CDR3 region: CASSLASGQETQYF. The CDR3 region has the DNA TGTGCCAGCAGCTTAGCTAGCGGCCAAGAGACCCAGTACTTC.

The J gene is TRBJ1-1, the V gene TRBV11-2, with D tentatively TRBD1 (6 bases). The V end was cut by 5 bases, the J end by 2 bases, with 15 bases between. Per the germline V gene, CDR1 is SGHAT and CDR2 is FQNNGV. The CDR3 totals 15 residues. The CDR3 bases are TGTGCCAGCAGCATCCAGACAGGCCTCAACACTGAAGCTTTCTTT. It encodes CASSIQTGLNTEAFF.

This chain links TRBV6-5 with TRBJ2-1, with 7 bases matching TRBD2. The CDR3 is 15 amino acids. Per germline, CDR1 MNHEY and CDR2 SVGAGI. With V trimmed by 2 bases and J by 6 bases, 7 bases remained unmatched. The CDR3 loop is CASSYPGLGSNEQFF. Written as DNA, the CDR3 is TGTGCCAGCAGTTACCCCGGACTAGGGTCCAATGAGCAGTTCTTC.

CDR3 region: CASTPRKKETQYF. The CDR3 DNA reads TGTGCCAGCACCCCCCGGAAGAAAGAGACCCAGTACTTC. The chain employs TRBV28 and TRBJ2-5; D unresolved. The CDR3 totals 13 residues. Trimming pared 7 bases from V and 3 bases from J, leaving 12 bases between. Germline CDR1 and CDR2: MDHEN and SYDVKM. The full variable domain, completed using reference TRBV28 and TRBJ2-5, is DVKVTQSSRYLVKRTGEKVFLECVQDMDHENMFWYRQDPGLGLRLIYFSYDVKMKEKGDIPEGYSVSREKKERFSLILESASTNQTSMYLCASTPRKKETQYFGPGTRLLVL.

V and J are TRBV29-1 and TRBJ2-7; D uncertain. CDR3 length equals 11 residues. Trimming took off 0 bases at V and 2 bases at J, with 2 bases between the two ends. Germline V gene sequence: CDR1 SQVTM, CDR2 ANQGSEA. CDR3 loop: CSVEDAYEQYF. The CDR3 region has the DNA TGCAGCGTTGAAGATGCCTACGAGCAGTACTTC.

The chain recombines TRBV11-1 with TRBJ2-2; tentatively, D is TRBD2 (6 bases). V shed 5 bases and J shed 6 bases, with 16 bases lying between them. The CDR3 runs 15 residues. Germline V gene data show CDR1 as SGHAT and CDR2 as FQDESV (reference sequence). CDR3 in amino acids: CASSPEGFRAGELFF. The CDR3 bases are TGTGCCAGCAGCCCGGAGGGTTTTAGAGCCGGGGAGCTGTTTTTT.

This chain connects TRBV7-8 to TRBJ1-5; D is possibly TRBD1 (5 bases). Deletions cut 0 bases from V and 2 bases from J, with 14 bases between. The CDR3 is made up of 17 amino acids. CDR1 and CDR2 from the germline V gene are SGHVS and FQNEAQ. The DNA of the CDR3 is TGTGCCAGCAGCTTAGCTATCGGGGGGATAGGCAATCAGCCCCAGCATTTT. As protein: CASSLAIGGIGNQPQHF.

The chain uses TRBV2 and TRBJ1-6, with D tentatively TRBD1 (5 bases). The CDR3 length is 15 residues. Germline V CDR1 and CDR2: SNHLY, FYNNEI. V gave up 4 bases and J gave up 6 bases, with 13 bases separating them. CDR3 in DNA: TGTGCCAGCAGTGGATCGGGGACTACTAATTCACCCCTCCACTTT. It is translated as CASSGSGTTNSPLHF.

The rearrangement links TRBV19 to TRBJ2-7; D is unclear. Germline lookup yields CDR1 LNHDA and CDR2 SQIVND (reference sequence). This CDR3 region has 13 residues. V was trimmed by 5 bases and J by 1 base, leaving 9 bases between them. CDR3 in DNA: TGTGCCAGTAGTGTGGGGAAATCCTACGAGCAGTACTTC. Its translation: CASSVGKSYEQYF.

The chain uses TRBV30 and TRBJ1-4, with a weak D call TRBD1 (6 bases). Germline CDR1 and CDR2: GTSNPN and SVGIG (reference sequence). This CDR3 is built from 15 residues. V was clipped by 0 bases and J by 7 bases, with 15 bases between them. The CDR3 loop is CAWSVEWGAGEKLFF. CDR3 bases: TGTGCCTGGAGTGTAGAATGGGGGGCGGGTGAAAAACTGTTTTTT.

The gene calls are TRBV19 and TRBJ1-1; the match to TRBD1 covers 8 bases. The CDR3 totals 14 residues. Germline CDR1 LNHDA, CDR2 SQIVND (reference sequence). V gave up 6 bases and J gave up 5 bases; unmatched junction bases: 8. The CDR3 nucleotides are TGTGCCAGTAGCCCAACAGGGGGGTCAACTGAAGCTTTCTTT. As protein: CASSPTGGSTEAFF.

This chain joins TRBV9 and TRBJ2-3; D is undetermined. The ends were cut back, 0 bases at V and 0 bases at J, with 11 bases in the middle. The CDR3 covers 16 residues. The germline V gene encodes CDR1 SGDLS and CDR2 YYNGEE. CDR3 residues: CASSVGGVPSTDTQYF. Written as DNA, the CDR3 is TGTGCCAGCAGCGTAGGTGGGGTACCTAGCACAGATACGCAGTATTTT.

Written as DNA, the CDR3 is TGTGCCAGCAGCTTAGGGACGGAGATCGAAAAACTGTTTTTT. Translated: CASSLGTEIEKLFF. This chain links TRBV7-9 with TRBJ1-4; D gene uncertain. This CDR3 has 14 amino acids. The germline CDR1 and CDR2 sequences are SEHNR and FQNEAQ (reference sequence). V was shortened by 1 base and J by 8 bases, with 11 bases between the two germline ends.